The 29 T cell receptor beta chains listed next were all sequenced from one sample in a study of cytomegalovirus exposure and HLA in healthy donors. The PCR employed 60 Vbeta primers together with 13 Jbeta primers. The assay was immunoSEQ multiplex PCR, and TCRdb's table has in-frame clones only and misses some. Of fewer than 140,000 clones listed, roughly 80% are singletons. Sequences were obtained from PBMCs. Every receptor here comes from a man aged 40-49 years in good health and CMV-seronegative.

V usage is TRBV19 and J usage is TRBJ1-4, with 10 bases fitting TRBD1. V was clipped by 5 bases and J by 3 bases; unmatched bases: 3. The CDR3 is 15 residues long. Germline CDR1 and CDR2: LNHDA and SQIVND (reference sequence). CDR3 in DNA: TGTGCCAGTAGTCGACAGGGGGCAGCTAATGAAAAACTGTTTTTT. This codes for CASSRQGAANEKLFF.

The chain combines TRBV7-9 with TRBJ2-7; unclear D gene. Trimming stripped 4 bases from V and 5 bases from J, with 15 bases between. The CDR3 has 14 residues. Germline assignment: CDR1 SEHNR and CDR2 FQNEAQ (reference sequence). The CDR3 DNA follows: TGTGCCAGCAGCTCCCCGTCGTATAGAGACGAGCAGTACTTC. Translating gives CASSSPSYRDEQYF. The complete variable domain, with remaining parts taken from reference TRBV7-9 and TRBJ2-7, reads DTGVSQNPRHKITKRGQNVTFRCDPISEHNRLYWYRQTLGQGPEFLTYFQNEAQLEKSRLLSDRFSAERPKGSFSTLEIQRTEQGDSAMYLCASSSPSYRDEQYFGPGTRLTVT.

The chain is built from TRBV10-3 and TRBJ2-7, with D perhaps TRBD2 (5 bases). Trimming pared 2 bases from V and 7 bases from J, leaving 18 bases between. The germline V gene encodes CDR1 ENHRY and CDR2 SYGVKD. CDR3 length equals 15 residues. CDR3 coding DNA: TGTGCCATCAGTGAGAGGGCAGGCTCGGGGTGGGAGCAGTACTTC. Translation: CAISERAGSGWEQYF.

This rearrangement joins TRBV10-1 to TRBJ1-5, with TRBD1 matching 7 bases. Germline V lookup: CDR1 WNHNN, CDR2 SYGVQD (reference sequence). The CDR3 has 17 amino acids. Trimming removed 8 bases from V and 2 bases from J; junction bases left unmatched: 15. The CDR3 sequence: CASPGQRTLTCNQPQHF. The CDR3 region has the DNA TGCGCCAGCCCGGGACAGAGGACCTTAACATGCAATCAGCCCCAGCATTTT.

Here the CDR3 DNA reads TGTGCCAGCAGCCCGCCAGGGGGAGTCGCAGAGCAGTACTTC. Its protein product is CASSPPGGVAEQYF. The chain combines TRBV5-4 with TRBJ2-7; 7 bases match TRBD1. Per germline, CDR1 SGHNT and CDR2 YYREEE (reference sequence). The CDR3 covers 14 residues. V lost 4 bases and J lost 7; bases outside the gene matches: 11.

This rearrangement joins TRBV2 to TRBJ1-2; TRBD1 matches at 9 bases. The CDR3 runs 15 residues. V was pared by 4 bases and J by 7 bases, with 10 bases of the junction left unmatched. In germline, CDR1 is SNHLY, CDR2 FYNNEI. The CDR3, as DNA: TGTGCCAGCAGTGGGGACAGGGCAGTTTTGGGTGGCTACACCTTC. This gives the protein CASSGDRAVLGGYTF.

This chain joins TRBV7-2 and TRBJ1-1; 8 bases align to TRBD1. Germline loops: CDR1 SGHTA, CDR2 FQGNSA. The CDR3 totals 15 residues. V gave up 5 bases and J gave up 4 bases; unmatched junction bases: 9. This CDR3 reads CASSGQTGVTTEAFF. Written as DNA, the CDR3 is TGTGCCAGCAGCGGTCAGACAGGGGTGACCACTGAAGCTTTCTTT.

This clone was observed a single time. V usage is TRBV11-2 and J usage is TRBJ2-2, with 7 bases identical to TRBD2. The CDR3 has 13 residues. Germline assignment: CDR1 SGHAT and CDR2 FQNNGV. The V and J ends lost 7 bases and 8 bases, in that order; junction bases with no gene match: 7. CDR3 loop: CASTRGVSGELFF. CDR3 nucleotide sequence: TGTGCCAGCACCCGGGGGGTCTCTGGGGAGCTGTTTTTT.

As to this clone: At one of its ends the junction is not consistent with the germline gene, which may arise from a read error. The genes are TRBV5-1 and TRBJ2-3, with D perhaps TRBD1 (5 bases). CDR1 is SGHRS and CDR2 is YFSETQ in the germline V gene. This CDR3 has 13 residues. CDR3 nucleotides: TGCGCCAGCAGCTTGGAGGGGCTAGATGCGCAGTATTTT. This sequence encodes CASSLEGLDAQYF.

V and J are TRBV11-3 and TRBJ2-1; the D gene is possibly TRBD2 (5 bases). This CDR3 region has 14 residues. The V and J ends lost 3 bases and 5 bases respectively, with 11 bases between them. The germline gives CDR1 SGHNT, CDR2 YENEEA. CDR3 nucleotides: TGTGCCAGCAGCTTTAGTAGGGAGAACAATGAGCAGTTCTTC. It specifies CASSFSRENNEQFF.

V usage is TRBV19 and J usage is TRBJ2-3, with 11 positions matching TRBD1. CDR3 length: 18 residues. J lost 2 bases, V lost 0 bases, and 7 bases had no gene match. Germline-derived CDR1 and CDR2 are LNHDA and SQIVND (reference sequence). In DNA form, the CDR3 reads TGTGCCAGTAGTATAGAGATAGGGACAGGGGGTTCCACAGATACGCAGTATTTT. It specifies CASSIEIGTGGSTDTQYF.

This clone has only one observation. V usage is TRBV2 and J usage is TRBJ1-5; 7 bases align to TRBD1. This CDR3 comprises 17 residues. Trimming removed 6 bases from V and 3 bases from J; junction bases left unmatched: 14. Germline CDR1 reads SNHLY; CDR2 reads FYNNEI. CDR3 DNA: TGTGCCAGCAGCGAACCTTTAGGGACAGCAAACAATCAGCCCCAGCATTTT. Protein product: CASSEPLGTANNQPQHF.

This clone was detected only once. V and J are TRBV2 and TRBJ2-3, with D uncertain. The V gene's germline CDR1 is SNHLY and CDR2 FYNNEI. The CDR3 sequence is 13 residues long. Trimming left V 6 bases short and J 1 base short, with 8 bases between. CDR3 nucleotide sequence: TGTGCCAGCAGAGGCAGGCGCACAGATACGCAGTATTTT. Its translation is CASRGRRTDTQYF.

The chain joins TRBV7-7 to TRBJ2-5; 9 bases are shared with TRBD1. J was trimmed by 3 bases and V by 5 bases; bases with no gene match: 1. Germline assignment: CDR1 SSHAT and CDR2 FNYEAQ (reference sequence). The CDR3 consists of 13 residues. The CDR3 loop is CASSRDREETQYF. For the CDR3, the DNA is TGTGCCAGCAGCCGGGACAGGGAAGAGACCCAGTACTTC.

Comments on this clone: Within the sample, other DNA sequences also encode this same CDR3. V is TRBV7-9 and J is TRBJ2-3, with TRBD1 matching 10 bases. Losses at the gene ends were 3 bases for V and 6 bases for J; bases not matched to a gene: 3. CDR3 length equals 14 residues. In germline, CDR1 is SEHNR, CDR2 FQNEAQ (reference sequence). The CDR3 bases are TGTGCCAGCAGCTTGACAGGGGGCGCGGATACGCAGTATTTT. Translating it yields CASSLTGGADTQYF.

The chain combines TRBV20-1 with TRBJ1-1; no clear D gene. Germline CDR1 is DFQATT and CDR2 is SNEGSKA (reference sequence). This CDR3 region has 11 residues. For the CDR3, the DNA is TGCAGGCCCGTGAGGTACACTGAAGCTTTCTTT. It is translated as CRPVRYTEAFF.

The chain uses TRBV25-1 and TRBJ1-4, with TRBD1 as a possible D gene (5 bases). Germline V gene sequence: CDR1 MGHDK, CDR2 SYGVNS. V was shortened by 8 bases and J by 7 bases, with 17 bases between the two germline ends. The CDR3 loop spans 14 amino acids. The DNA for the CDR3 is TGTGCCAGCTCTTTCGGAGGGACCGGTGAAAAACTGTTTTTT. Its protein product is CASSFGGTGEKLFF.

The chain joins TRBV6-1 to TRBJ1-5; 7 nucleotides agree with TRBD1. Germline V gene data show CDR1 as MNHNS and CDR2 as SASEGT. The CDR3 extends over 14 amino acids. The junction had 6 bases not matched to a gene; V was cut back by 3 bases and J by 7 bases. The CDR3 DNA reads TGTGCCAGCAGTGACTCAGGGGGAGACCAGCCCCAGCATTTT. Encoded protein: CASSDSGGDQPQHF.

This clone was detected only a few times. The gene calls are TRBV2 and TRBJ1-5, with 8 bases that match TRBD1. Looked up from germline, CDR1 is SNHLY and CDR2 is FYNNEI. This CDR3 has 17 amino acids. V lost 8 bases to trimming and J lost 0 bases; unmatched junction nucleotides: 12. The CDR3 is CASGISGTGYSNQPQHF. The DNA for the CDR3 is TGTGCCAGCGGGATTTCCGGGACAGGTTATAGCAATCAGCCCCAGCATTTT.

This chain uses TRBV5-1 with TRBJ1-2, with TRBD1 matching over 10 bases. V lost 0 bases and J lost 7; bases outside the gene matches: 9. Germline lookup yields CDR1 SGHRS and CDR2 YFSETQ. The CDR3 is 16 amino acids. The CDR3 region is CASSLGTGGPRSGYTF. The CDR3 DNA reads as TGCGCCAGCAGCTTGGGGACAGGGGGTCCCCGGTCTGGCTACACCTTC. The full variable domain, completed using reference TRBV5-1 and TRBJ1-2, is KAGVTQTPRYLIKTRGQQVTLSCSPISGHRSVSWYQQTPGQGLQFLFEYFSETQRNKGNFPGRFSGRQFSNSRSEMNVSTLELGDSALYLCASSLGTGGPRSGYTFGSGTRLTVV.

This clone was detected only a few times. The chain combines TRBV11-2 with TRBJ2-1; the match to TRBD2 covers 13 bases. The CDR3 consists of 14 residues. The germline gives CDR1 SGHAT, CDR2 FQNNGV. The V segment lost 7 bases and the J segment 6 bases; nucleotides outside the gene matches: 3. CDR3 region: CASKGTSGINEQFF. For the CDR3, the DNA is TGTGCCAGCAAAGGGACTAGCGGGATCAATGAGCAGTTCTTC.

This chain links TRBV11-2 with TRBJ2-2; a weak D match, TRBD1 (6 bases). CDR3 size: 16 residues. V dropped 5 bases and J dropped 6 bases, with 19 bases sitting between them. CDR1 and CDR2 (germline): SGHAT, FQNNGV. CDR3 region: CASSRRTGLMAGELFF. CDR3 coding DNA: TGTGCCAGCAGCCGACGCACAGGGCTGATGGCCGGGGAGCTGTTTTTT.

The chain recombines TRBV7-9 with TRBJ2-7, with 9 bases identical to TRBD2. CDR1 is SEHNR and CDR2 is FQNEAQ in the germline V gene (reference sequence). V dropped 3 bases and J dropped 5; count of bases not matched to a gene: 5. The CDR3 is made up of 14 amino acids. CDR3: CASSLSGGIDEQYF. The CDR3 DNA follows: TGTGCCAGCAGCTTGAGCGGGGGGATCGACGAGCAGTACTTC.

This rearrangement joins TRBV7-8 to TRBJ1-5; D remains unclear. The germline gives CDR1 SGHVS, CDR2 FQNEAQ. This CDR3 region has 16 residues. V lost 1 base and J lost 6, with 16 bases in between. CDR3 loop: CASSLDLADEPQPQHF. CDR3 DNA: TGTGCCAGCAGCTTAGATTTGGCCGATGAACCTCAGCCCCAGCATTTT.

The gene calls are TRBV18 and TRBJ2-3; D is ambiguous. This CDR3 is 13 amino acids long. Germline CDR1 is KGHSH and CDR2 is LQKENI. V was cut by 0 bases and J by 2 bases, with 3 bases left in between. The CDR3 DNA reads as TGTGCCAGCTCACCACCCTCCACAGATACGCAGTATTTT. This codes for CASSPPSTDTQYF.

The chain has TRBV18 and TRBJ2-5; weak D call: TRBD1 (6 bases). In germline, CDR1 is KGHSH, CDR2 LQKENI. The CDR3 covers 13 residues. Between the trimmed V and J ends, which lost 4 bases and 3 bases, there was a span of 9 bases. DNA for the CDR3: TGTGCCAGCTCACTCGGACAGAAAGAGACCCAGTACTTC. Its translation: CASSLGQKETQYF.

V and J are TRBV7-9 and TRBJ2-3, with TRBD2 matching 8 bases. Germline V gene data show CDR1 as SEHNR and CDR2 as FQNEAQ (reference sequence). The CDR3 loop spans 17 amino acids. The V gene end was trimmed by 1 base and the J gene end by 2 bases; junction bases not matched to a gene: 8. In DNA form, the CDR3 reads TGTGCCAGCAGCTTAGTTGGCGGGGGGCTTTCCACAGATACGCAGTATTTT. Amino acid sequence: CASSLVGGGLSTDTQYF.

This chain joins TRBV7-2 and TRBJ2-7; 8 nucleotides agree with TRBD1. Germline V gives CDR1 SGHTA, CDR2 FQGNSA. This CDR3 comprises 14 residues. V lost 3 bases to trimming and J lost 3 bases; unmatched junction nucleotides: 4. CDR3: CASSLDRVDYEQYF. In nucleotides, the CDR3 is TGTGCCAGCAGCTTGGACAGGGTAGACTACGAGCAGTACTTC.

This clone was seen a handful of times. This chain joins TRBV29-1 and TRBJ2-5; no clear D gene. The ends were cut back, 1 base at V and 1 base at J, with 7 bases in the middle. CDR3 size: 13 residues. The germline gives CDR1 SQVTM, CDR2 ANQGSEA. CDR3 loop: CSVEVWLQETQYF. CDR3 nucleotides: TGCAGCGTTGAAGTATGGCTCCAAGAGACCCAGTACTTC.